This T cell receptor beta chain was recorded in a study of shared T cell receptors in the human thymus. This CDR3 has 16 amino acids. The V and J ends lost 3 bases and 6 bases, in that order; junction bases with no gene match: 8. Germline-derived CDR1 and CDR2 are SGHVS and FNYEAQ. Profiling relied on immunoSEQ multiplex PCR, and the TCRdb table lists in-frame clones only, not all of them. The sample lists hundreds of thousands of clones, roughly 90% occurring once. This sample was shared with a second study, whose subject was human thymus T cells.

This clonotype originated in a boy in the first two years of life with a congenital heart defect. The chain is built from TRBV7-6 and TRBJ2-1; 10 nucleotides align to TRBD2. The specimen was thymocytes. This CDR3 reads CASSFSGLAETNEQFF. The CDR3 DNA is TGTGCCAGCAGCTTTTCTGGACTAGCGGAGACCAATGAGCAGTTCTTC.